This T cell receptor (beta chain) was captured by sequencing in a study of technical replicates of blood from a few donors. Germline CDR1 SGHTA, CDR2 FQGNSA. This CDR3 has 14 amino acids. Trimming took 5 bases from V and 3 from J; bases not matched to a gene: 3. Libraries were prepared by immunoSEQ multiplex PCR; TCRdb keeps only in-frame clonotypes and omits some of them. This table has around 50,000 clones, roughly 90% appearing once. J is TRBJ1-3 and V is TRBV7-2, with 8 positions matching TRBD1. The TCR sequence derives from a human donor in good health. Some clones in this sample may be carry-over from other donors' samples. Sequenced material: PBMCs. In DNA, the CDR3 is TGTGCCAGCAGCCAGACAGGGGTTGGAAACACCATATATTTT. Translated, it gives CASSQTGVGNTIYF.